The clone carrying this T cell receptor (beta chain) appeared a few times. This entry belongs to a study of graft-versus-host responses after intestinal transplantation. About the study: Multivisceral, liver-intestinal, or isolated intestinal transplants were given to recipients.

After removal of 0 bases from V and 7 bases from J, the junction contained 5 bases not matched to a gene. Germline CDR1 SGDLS, CDR2 YYNGEE. CDR3 length: 15 amino acids. The assay was immunoSEQ multiplex PCR, and TCRdb's table has in-frame clones only and misses some. Among 20,000 to 25,000 clones listed, less than 60% were seen once. Responders that carried the CFSE label, some 200,000 of them, were plated with some 200,000 irradiated, violet-dye-labeled stimulator cells. Responder cells that were proliferating and CFSE-low, both CD3+CD4+ and CD3+CD8+, were sorted after the reaction. The V gene is TRBV9, the J gene TRBJ2-1, with 9 bases that match TRBD2. The clonotype originates from a human patient who received an intestinal transplant. Here the sequenced sample was alloreactive CD4+ T cells from a mixed lymphocyte reaction culture, taken before intestinal transplant. Subset meaning: CFSE-low proliferating T cells sorted from roughly six-day pre-transplant mixed lymphocyte reaction (GvH or HvG direction). CDR3 amino acids: CASSVVPSGGNEQFF. The CDR3 DNA is TGTGCCAGCAGCGTAGTCCCCAGCGGGGGGAATGAGCAGTTCTTC.